A selection of T cell receptor beta chains follows, all from one sample in a study of T-cell reconstitution after alpha-beta-depleted transplantation in children. TCRdb re-called the PCR reads with MiXCR, one entry per CDR3 protein. The sample lists fewer than 350,000 distinct CDR3 sequences; nearly 8% were seen once. The material was peripheral blood, obtained 360 days after TCRalphabeta/CD19-depleted stem cell transplant. The receptors were sampled from a female patient under 10 years old who had a stem cell transplant for Fanconi anemia, so the T cells may come from the graft donor. Both conserved end residues are part of each CDR3. The D gene is left open where the match is weak. Size values are once, few and many counts, or a class for expanded clones, and some rows have none.

>TRBJ1-6|NA|TRBV5-1|many|15
TGCGCCAGCAGCGAATACAGGGAGGGGCGTTCACCCCTCCACTTT
CASSEYREGRSPLHF
>TRBJ2-7|NA|TRBV18|many|13
TGTGCCAGCTCACCAAGGGGATCCTACGAGCAGTACTTC
CASSPRGSYEQYF
>TRBJ1-3|TRBD1|TRBV18|few|15
TGTGCCAGCTCACGCGATACAGGGGTTGGAAACACCATATATTTT
CASSRDTGVGNTIYF
>TRBJ2-3|TRBD2|TRBV5-1|many|17
TGCGCCAGCAGCTCGAATACCGGACTAGCGTTCACAGATACGCAGTATTTT
CASSSNTGLAFTDTQYF
>TRBJ1-4|NA|TRBV18|many|16
TGTGCCAGCTCACCGTTCGGTGTAGCAACTAATGAAAAACTGTTTTTT
CASSPFGVATNEKLFF
>TRBJ2-1|NA|TRBV11-2|NA|14
TGTGCCAGCAGCCCGGAGGGGGGACACAATGAGCAGTTCTTC
CASSPEGGHNEQFF
>TRBJ2-2|NA|TRBV3-1|few|15
TGTGCCAGCAGCCAGGGGGGAGTCGGAACCGGGGAGCTGTTTTTT
CASSQGGVGTGELFF
>TRBJ1-1|NA|TRBV15|NA|13
TGTGCCACCAGCAGAGGGGGTGGGACTGAAGCTTTCTTT
CATSRGGGTEAFF
>TRBJ2-7|NA|TRBV7-9|many|17
TGTGCCAGCAGCTCGACCTTCGGGCGATCCTTCTTCTACGAGCAGTACTTC
CASSSTFGRSFFYEQYF
>TRBJ1-2|NA|TRBV10-3|many|13
TGTGCCATCAATCAGGGACGTGACTATGGCTACACCTTC
CAINQGRDYGYTF
>TRBJ2-5|TRBD2|TRBV7-8|NA|12
TGTGCCAGCAGCTGGGGGGGGGAGTCCCAGTACTTC
CASSWGGESQYF
>TRBJ1-1|TRBD1|TRBV6-5|NA|16
TGTGCCAGCAGTTACGATGGGGACAGGGGAAACACTGAAGCTTTCTTT
CASSYDGDRGNTEAFF
>TRBJ2-3|TRBD2|TRBV20-1|many|16
TGCAGTGCTAGAAAGGGACTAGCGGGAGATACAGATACGCAGTATTTT
CSARKGLAGDTDTQYF
>TRBJ1-2|TRBD1|TRBV4-1|NA|14
TGCGCCAGCAGCCAACCGGACAGGGTGGGTGGCTACACCTTC
CASSQPDRVGGYTF
>TRBJ2-2|TRBD2|TRBV4-1|few|21
TGCGCCAGCAGCCTCTTCCCCTGGGGGGCTAGCGGGCCCGCGAACACCGGGGAGCTGTTTTTT
CASSLFPWGASGPANTGELFF
>TRBJ2-1|NA|TRBV7-2|few|15
TGTGCCAGCAGCGCCCCTTCCGGGACAAACAATGAGCAGTTCTTC
CASSAPSGTNNEQFF
>TRBJ1-6|NA|TRBV20-1|many|16
TGCAGTGCTCGTATATACTATTGGCGGGATAATTCACCCCTCCACTTT
CSARIYYWRDNSPLHF
>TRBJ1-6|TRBD1|TRBV2|many|16
TGTGCCAGCAGTTCCCGGACAGGGGGCTCAAATTCACCCCTCCACTTT
CASSSRTGGSNSPLHF
>TRBJ1-1|NA|TRBV5-1|NA|16
TGCGCCAGCAGCTCTCAGATTGCCGACCTGAGCACTGAAGCTTTCTTT
CASSSQIADLSTEAFF
>TRBJ1-3|NA|TRBV15|few|15
TGTGCCACCAGCAGAGACGGGTTACAAGGAAACACCATATATTTT
CATSRDGLQGNTIYF
>TRBJ1-2|NA|TRBV24-1|many|13
TGTGCCACCAGCGAGCCAGACCGGTATGGCTACACCTTC
CATSEPDRYGYTF
>TRBJ1-2|NA|TRBV19|many|15
TGTGCCAGTAGTATAGTTCGACCAGGGAACTATGGCTACACCTTC
CASSIVRPGNYGYTF
>TRBJ2-6|NA|TRBV7-2|NA|16
TGTGCCAGCAGCTTAGAGCAGTTATCTGGGGCCAACGTCCTGACTTTC
CASSLEQLSGANVLTF
>TRBJ1-3|NA|TRBV5-1|many|16
TGCGCCAGCAGCCGCGGTATGAGGGGATCTGGAAACACCATATATTTT
CASSRGMRGSGNTIYF
>TRBJ1-1|NA|TRBV11-1|once|16
TGTGCCAGCAGCTTAGAGTTCGGGCAGGGCCGCACTGAAGCTTTCTTT
CASSLEFGQGRTEAFF
>TRBJ1-1|TRBD1|TRBV6-2/TRBV6-3|few|15
TGTGCCAGCAGTTTTCCGGGACAGGTCCAACCAGGAGCTTTCTTT
CASSFPGQVQPGAFF
>TRBJ2-2|TRBD1|TRBV9|few|15
TGTGCCAGCAGCGCCCAGGGGGCGAACACCGGGGAGCTGTTTTTT
CASSAQGANTGELFF
>TRBJ2-1|NA|TRBV7-6|many|15
TGTGCCAGCAGCTTTCTCACAGGCAGGAGGGGTGAGCAGTTCTTC
CASSFLTGRRGEQFF
>TRBJ2-1|NA|TRBV28|few|15
TGTGCCAGCAGTGCACCAGGGATAGCTTACAATGAGCAGTTCTTC
CASSAPGIAYNEQFF
>TRBJ1-5|NA|TRBV20-1|many|12
TGCAGTGCTAGCCAAAACAGGCGATTCGAGCATTTT
CSASQNRRFEHF
>TRBJ2-1|NA|TRBV2|few|16
TGTGCCAGCAGTTGGAGCCCCAGGAGCTCCTACAATGAGCAGTTCTTC
CASSWSPRSSYNEQFF